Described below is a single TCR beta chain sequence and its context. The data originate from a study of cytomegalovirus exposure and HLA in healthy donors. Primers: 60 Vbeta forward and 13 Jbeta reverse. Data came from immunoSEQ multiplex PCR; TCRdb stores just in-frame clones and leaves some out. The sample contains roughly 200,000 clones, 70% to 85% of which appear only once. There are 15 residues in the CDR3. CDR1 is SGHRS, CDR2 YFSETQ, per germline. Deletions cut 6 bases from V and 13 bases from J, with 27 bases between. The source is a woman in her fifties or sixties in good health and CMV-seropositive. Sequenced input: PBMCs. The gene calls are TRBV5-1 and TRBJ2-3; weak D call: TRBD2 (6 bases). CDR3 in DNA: TGCGCCAGCAACACACCGGGAGACACCCATGACCCGAAGTATTTT. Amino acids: CASNTPGDTHDPKYF.